Below are 32 T cell receptor beta chains sequenced from a single sample in a study of T-cell memory formation after mild COVID-19 (dated by TCRdb to the early 2020s). Libraries came from 5' RACE. The sequencer was an Illumina NovaSeq 6000. The raw public reads went through TCRdb reprocessing: fastp at Q25, MiXCR clone calling, in-frame beta chains kept. CDR3 protein duplicates are merged, each entry listing the most common genes and DNA. This sample has 200,000 to 250,000 distinct CDR3 sequences in its table, and roughly a tenth of those were observed once. The leading ten clones occupy roughly 3% of the sample. Sequencing input: PBMCs or a T cell subset sorted from them (not recorded which). These receptors came from a man younger than 30 who had mild COVID-19 (a few samples of this study predate the infection). The sample titles of this study are shuffled in the database, so cell type and time point are left out; the donor was told from shared clones.

The chain combines TRBV7-9 with TRBJ1-2, with D possibly TRBD1 on 5 matching bases. V lost 4 bases to trimming and J lost 5 bases, with 8 bases between them. The CDR3 sequence is 12 residues long. The germline V gene encodes CDR1 SEHNR and CDR2 FQNEAQ (reference sequence). This chain's CDR3 is CASSWDRYGYTF. DNA for the CDR3: TGTGCCAGCAGCTGGGACCGATATGGCTACACCTTC.

This clonotype has a handful of counts. V gene TRBV10-3 combines with J gene TRBJ2-4, with 7 bases aligning to TRBD2. The CDR3 spans 17 residues. Germline CDR1 is ENHRY and CDR2 is SYGVKD. J was trimmed by 4 bases and V by 0 bases; bases with no gene match: 9. The CDR3 DNA is TGTGCCATCAGTGAGTCCTCAAGCGGGGACGTGAAAAACATTCAGTACTTC. It translates to CAISESSSGDVKNIQYF.

There are a few counts of this clonotype. The rearrangement links TRBV11-2 to TRBJ2-3, with 7 positions matching TRBD2. J gave up 3 bases and V 5 bases, and 8 bases lay outside the gene matches. CDR1 and CDR2 (germline): SGHAT, FQNNGV. This CDR3 has 15 residues. As DNA, the CDR3 is TGTGCCAGCAGCCCCGCGGGGGTGTTTACAGATACGCAGTATTTT. This translates into CASSPAGVFTDTQYF.

This clonotype was counted between two and nine times. The chain has TRBV7-2 and TRBJ1-2; TRBD1 agrees at 7 bases. Germline V gene sequence: CDR1 SGHTA, CDR2 FQGNSA. V shed 1 base, J shed 7 bases, and the junction held 3 bases outside the gene matches. This CDR3 has 13 amino acids. The CDR3 loop is CASSLGQGSGYTF. In DNA form, the CDR3 reads TGTGCCAGCAGCTTAGGACAGGGTTCTGGCTACACCTTC.

The chain couples TRBV29-1 to TRBJ2-5; 9 bases align to TRBD1. The CDR3 has 13 amino acids. Germline V gene data show CDR1 as SQVTM and CDR2 as ANQGSEA. V shed 6 bases and J 1 base; nucleotides not matched to a gene: 3. The CDR3 nucleotides read TGCAGCGTCGACAGGGGGATCCAAGAGACCCAGTACTTC. This encodes CSVDRGIQETQYF.

The gene calls are TRBV6-5 and TRBJ2-3; D is perhaps TRBD2 (6 bases). Germline CDR1 is MNHEY and CDR2 is SVGAGI. Between the trimmed V and J ends, which lost 0 bases and 5 bases, there was a span of 15 bases. This CDR3 has 16 amino acids. In nucleotides, the CDR3 is TGTGCCAGCAGTTACTCAGGCTATTCGGGGGTAGATACGCAGTATTTT. As protein: CASSYSGYSGVDTQYF.

V and J are TRBV5-1 and TRBJ2-2; D is perhaps TRBD1 or TRBD2 (7 bases each). This CDR3 has 18 residues. Germline loops: CDR1 SGHRS, CDR2 YFSETQ. V was cut by 1 base and J by 7 bases, with 23 bases left in between. CDR3 bases: TGCGCCAGCAGCTTGTTGCGCCCGACAGGGACTAAGGGCGGGGAGCTGTTTTTT. Encoded protein: CASSLLRPTGTKGGELFF.

This clonotype was observed many times. The chain uses TRBV3-1 and TRBJ2-5, with 9 bases fitting TRBD2. Germline V lookup: CDR1 LGHDT, CDR2 YNNKEL (reference sequence). The CDR3 runs to 14 residues. The chain's CDR3 is CASTGLAGRETQYF. DNA of the CDR3: TGTGCTTCGACCGGCCTAGCGGGGAGGGAGACCCAGTACTTC.

This clonotype has only a few counts. This chain links TRBV7-6 with TRBJ2-7, with a tentative D call TRBD1 (5 bases). Between the trimmed V and J ends, which lost 3 bases and 3 bases, there was a span of 9 bases. This CDR3 is built from 13 residues. Per germline, CDR1 SGHVS and CDR2 FNYEAQ. The CDR3 region has the DNA TGTGCCAGCAGCTTTCAGGGAATCTACGAGCAGTACTTC. Its protein is CASSFQGIYEQYF. Combining the CDR3 with reference TRBV7-6 and TRBJ2-7 gives the whole variable domain GAGVSQSPRYKVTKRGQDVALRCDPISGHVSLYWYRQALGQGPEFLTYFNYEAQQDKSGLPNDRFSAERPEGSISTLTIQRTEQRDSAMYRCASSFQGIYEQYFGPGTRLTVT.

The CDR3 DNA reads TGTGCCAGCAGCCCCCCCGTGGGCACCGGGGAGCTGTTTTTT. Protein product: CASSPPVGTGELFF. The genes are TRBV7-8 and TRBJ2-2; D gene ambiguous. The CDR3 runs to 14 residues. V was clipped by 5 bases and J by 4 bases, with 11 bases between them. CDR1 is SGHVS, CDR2 FQNEAQ, per germline.

The sample holds a few counts of this clonotype. This chain connects TRBV20-1 to TRBJ2-7, with D perhaps TRBD1 (6 bases). The V end lost 3 bases, the J end lost 6 bases, and 15 bases lay between the germline ends. This CDR3 spans 13 amino acids. Per the germline V gene, CDR1 is DFQATT and CDR2 is SNEGSKA (reference sequence). CDR3 in DNA: TGCAGTGCTAGCCTAACAGGGTTCGGCGAGCAGTACTTC. Translated, it gives CSASLTGFGEQYF.

The chain joins TRBV7-2 to TRBJ2-3; D uncertain. Trimming left V 5 bases short and J 2 bases short, with 8 bases between. The CDR3 covers 13 residues. Germline V lookup: CDR1 SGHTA, CDR2 FQGNSA. In nucleotides, the CDR3 is TGTGCCAGCAGCGCAGGCCCCACAGATACGCAGTATTTT. Its protein is CASSAGPTDTQYF.

This clonotype was observed once. V and J are TRBV4-1 and TRBJ1-4, with D possibly being TRBD1 (6 bases). V was pared by 1 base and J by 14 bases, with 23 bases between. This CDR3 region has 16 residues. Germline V gene lookup returns CDR1 MGHRA and CDR2 YSYEKL. The DNA of the CDR3 is TGCGCCAGCAGCCAAGTGGGGGCGGCCCTAATGAAAAGGCTGTTTTTT. Translation gives CASSQVGAALMKRLFF.

Only a few counts were recorded for this clonotype. V is TRBV19 and J is TRBJ1-1; maybe TRBD1 (6 bases). Germline V gene data show CDR1 as LNHDA and CDR2 as SQIVND (reference sequence). Deletions cut 3 bases from V and 6 bases from J, with 14 bases between. The CDR3 is 14 amino acids. CDR3 sequence reads: CASSIGGRGAEAFF. The DNA for the CDR3 is TGTGCCAGTAGTATTGGGGGGCGCGGGGCTGAAGCTTTCTTT.

This clonotype was counted a few times. This chain uses TRBV3-1 with TRBJ1-2, with TRBD1 matching 9 bases. CDR1 is LGHDT and CDR2 is YNNKEL in the germline V gene (reference sequence). There are 16 residues in the CDR3. Trimming took 4 bases from V and 4 from J; bases not matched to a gene: 10. The CDR3 is CASSRGQGSASYGYTF. The CDR3 DNA reads TGTGCCAGCAGCCGGGGACAGGGATCTGCTAGCTATGGCTACACCTTC.

This clonotype was counted only a few times. The rearrangement uses TRBV4-3 and TRBJ2-2; D ambiguous. Per germline, CDR1 LGHNA and CDR2 YSLEER. V was shortened by 0 bases and J by 2 bases, with 7 bases between the two germline ends. This CDR3 region has 15 residues. CDR3 nucleotides: TGCGCCAGCAGCCAAGATCAACTAAACACCGGGGAGCTGTTTTTT. This encodes CASSQDQLNTGELFF.

This rearrangement joins TRBV20-1 to TRBJ1-6, with a tentative D call TRBD1 (5 bases). In germline, CDR1 is DFQATT, CDR2 SNEGSKA (reference sequence). V lost 1 base, J lost 10 bases, and 14 bases lay in between. The CDR3 contains 14 residues. In DNA, the CDR3 is TGCAGTGCTAGAGGGCGGGGGACTGGCTCACCCCTCCACTTT. It yields the protein CSARGRGTGSPLHF.

The chain recombines TRBV20-1 with TRBJ1-1; possibly TRBD1 for D (6 bases). This CDR3 contains 13 residues. CDR1 and CDR2 (germline): DFQATT, SNEGSKA (reference sequence). V lost 6 bases and J lost 2, with 13 bases in between. The CDR3: CSALPGHNTEAFF. In nucleotides, the CDR3 is TGCAGTGCCCTACCGGGACATAACACTGAAGCTTTCTTT.

The chain's CDR3 is CASSEIRQGAEQFF. In DNA form, the CDR3 reads TGTGCCAGCAGTGAAATTCGACAGGGGGCGGAGCAGTTCTTC. The chain couples TRBV2 to TRBJ2-1, with 10 bases fitting TRBD1. Losses at the gene ends were 2 bases for V and 10 bases for J; bases not matched to a gene: 5. This CDR3 region has 14 residues. Germline assignment: CDR1 SNHLY and CDR2 FYNNEI.

This chain's CDR3 is CATSSRTGTTKNIQYF. The DNA for the CDR3 is TGTGCCACCAGCTCCCGGACAGGGACGACCAAAAACATTCAGTACTTC. The chain joins TRBV15 to TRBJ2-4, with 8 bases that match TRBD1. CDR1 LNHNV and CDR2 YYDKDF come from the germline V gene (reference sequence). The CDR3 contains 16 residues. J lost 2 bases, V lost 5 bases, and 8 bases had no gene match.

The chain combines TRBV11-3 with TRBJ2-2; 8 nucleotides match TRBD2. The CDR3 has 15 residues. The J segment lost 6 bases and the V segment lost 10 bases, leaving 13 bases of the junction unmatched. Germline V gene data show CDR1 as SGHNT and CDR2 as YENEEA. DNA of the CDR3: TGTGCCATAAATAGCGGGGAGGGCCCTCCCGGGGAGCTGTTTTTT. Translated: CAINSGEGPPGELFF.

The gene calls are TRBV6-5 and TRBJ1-1; no clear D. Between the trimmed V and J ends, which lost 5 bases and 1 base, there was a span of 17 bases. Germline V CDR1 and CDR2: MNHEY, SVGAGI. The length of the CDR3 is 16 residues. CDR3 sequence reads: CASSRLPSGGNTEAFF. DNA of the CDR3: TGTGCCAGCAGTCGACTTCCATCAGGAGGGAACACTGAAGCTTTCTTT.

The chain employs TRBV4-1 and TRBJ2-1; a weak D match, TRBD2 (5 bases). V lost 0 bases, J lost 8 bases, and 14 bases lay in between. The CDR3 covers 15 residues. Looked up from germline, CDR1 is MGHRA and CDR2 is YSYEKL. CDR3 nucleotides: TGCGCCAGCAGCCAAGAAGGGCGGCTAGCCCATGAGCAGTTCTTC. Protein sequence: CASSQEGRLAHEQFF.

The sample holds a few counts of this clonotype. The V call is TRBV4-3, the J call TRBJ2-3; D possibly uses TRBD1 or TRBD2 (6 bases each). The CDR3 consists of 14 residues. Germline V CDR1 and CDR2: LGHNA, YSLEER. Trimming took 1 base from V and 6 from J, leaving 11 bases between them. CDR3 residues: CASSQGGAWDTQYF. CDR3 sequence (DNA): TGCGCCAGCAGCCAAGGGGGGGCGTGGGATACGCAGTATTTT.

This clonotype was seen more than once but under ten times. The chain couples TRBV7-2 to TRBJ1-1; tentatively, D is TRBD1 (6 bases). CDR1 is SGHTA, CDR2 FQGNSA, per germline. Trimming took 5 bases from V and 0 from J, leaving 19 bases between them. The CDR3 is 17 amino acids. This CDR3 reads CASSPQPGDNVNTEAFF. The CDR3 DNA follows: TGTGCCAGCAGCCCGCAACCCGGGGACAACGTGAACACTGAAGCTTTCTTT.

This clonotype was seen a handful of times. The CDR3 nucleotides are TGTGCCAGCAGCCCGTCAGGGACCAATGAGCAGTTCTTC. Its protein product is CASSPSGTNEQFF. V usage is TRBV7-3 and J usage is TRBJ2-1; the D gene could be TRBD1 or TRBD2 (5 bases each). Germline V CDR1 and CDR2: SGHTA, FQGTGA. V lost 5 bases and J 6 bases, leaving 11 bases between the germline ends. The CDR3 runs to 13 residues. Full variable domain (outside the CDR3, taken from reference TRBV7-3 and TRBJ2-1): GAGVSQTPSNKVTEKGKYVELRCDPISGHTALYWYRQSLGQGPEFLIYFQGTGAADDSGLPNDRFFAVRPEGSVSTLKIQRTERGDSAVYLCASSPSGTNEQFFGPGTRLTVL.

The chain couples TRBV12-3 or TRBV12-4 to TRBJ2-5; D call uncertain. V was shortened by 1 base and J by 5 bases, with 20 bases between the two germline ends. The CDR3 runs to 17 residues. CDR3 in DNA: TGTGCCAGCAGTTTAGGGACCGAAGCAGGAAGAAGGGAGACCCAGTACTTC. Its protein is CASSLGTEAGRRETQYF.

V gene TRBV10-1 combines with J gene TRBJ1-2, with D perhaps TRBD1 (5 bases). The CDR3 loop spans 13 amino acids. V lost 2 bases to trimming and J lost 5 bases, with 9 bases between them. Germline-derived CDR1 and CDR2 are WNHNN and SYGVQD (reference sequence). CDR3: CASSEAREYGYTF. CDR3 nucleotide sequence: TGCGCCAGCAGTGAGGCCAGGGAGTATGGCTACACCTTC.

This clonotype came up a few times. V and J are TRBV28 and TRBJ2-2; D is undetermined. CDR1 and CDR2 (germline): MDHEN, SYDVKM. The CDR3 is 15 amino acids. V was trimmed by 6 bases and J by 1 base, leaving 12 bases between them. DNA for the CDR3: TGTGCCAGCAGCTATGCCTATCTGAACACCGGGGAGCTGTTTTTT. This sequence encodes CASSYAYLNTGELFF.

This clonotype was detected only a few times. This sequence joins TRBV4-1 and TRBJ2-2; tentatively, D is TRBD1 (5 bases). CDR3 size: 16 residues. The germline V gene has CDR1 MGHRA and CDR2 YSYEKL. Trimming removed 1 base at V and 0 bases at J, with 9 bases between. The CDR3 spells CASSQGTLANTGELFF. CDR3 bases: TGCGCCAGCAGCCAAGGGACACTCGCGAACACCGGGGAGCTGTTTTTT.

This clonotype occurred a few times. The J gene is TRBJ2-4, the V gene TRBV7-8, with a tentative D call TRBD1 (5 bases). The CDR3 has 14 residues. Trimming shortened V by 5 bases and J by 0 bases, and 8 bases separated the two germline ends. Germline V lookup: CDR1 SGHVS, CDR2 FQNEAQ. This CDR3 is CASSTRVAKNIQYF. CDR3 bases: TGTGCCAGCAGCACCAGGGTAGCCAAAAACATTCAGTACTTC. Full variable domain (rest looked up from reference TRBV7-8 and TRBJ2-4): GAGVSQSPRYKVAKRGQDVALRCDPISGHVSLFWYQQALGQGPEFLTYFQNEAQLDKSGLPSDRFFAERPEGSVSTLKIQRTQQEDSAVYLCASSTRVAKNIQYFGAGTRLSVL.

This clonotype was observed a handful of times. The V and J genes are TRBV5-1 and TRBJ2-2; no definite D call. Germline CDR1 reads SGHRS; CDR2 reads YFSETQ. The germline V and J ends were trimmed by 3 bases and 4 bases, with 16 bases remaining between them. The CDR3 consists of 16 residues. CDR3 region: CASSWMVRASTGELFF. CDR3 sequence (DNA): TGCGCCAGCAGCTGGATGGTTAGGGCGAGCACCGGGGAGCTGTTTTTT.